What follows describes a single TCR beta chain. The data belong to a study of Ad26.COV2.S vaccination and SARS-CoV-2 variants. Whole-study context: Donor had been placed in the Ad26.COV2.S arm of the COV1001 trial. The authors gave Ad26.COV2.S intramuscularly, either once or twice 56 days apart.

The data were produced by immunoSEQ multiplex PCR, yet TCRdb's version contains in-frame clones alone and is incomplete. Of approximately 450,000 clones listed, 90% are singletons. Germline V lookup: CDR1 LGHNA, CDR2 YSLEER. This CDR3 spans 16 amino acids. Trimming at V came to 0 bases and at J to 8 bases, leaving 6 bases not matched to a gene. Treatment specified: roughly 18 received Ad26.COV2.S at low or high dose, single or two shots; about 5 received placebo; per-sample allocation not given. After the first vaccine or placebo injection, samples were drawn on day 63. It was Wuhan-strain SARS-CoV-2 spike that the Ad26 vaccine vector expressed.

The specimen comprised peripheral blood, sampled in a trial of Ad26.COV2.S vaccine versus placebo. The clonotype originates from a person between 18 and 60 years old who received the Ad26.COV2.S COVID-19 vaccine or a placebo. The chain combines TRBV4-3 with TRBJ2-2, with 10 bases that match TRBD2. Here the CDR3 DNA reads TGCGCCAGCAGCCAAGATTCCCTAGCGGGAGTGGGGGAGCTGTTTTTT. The encoded protein is CASSQDSLAGVGELFF.